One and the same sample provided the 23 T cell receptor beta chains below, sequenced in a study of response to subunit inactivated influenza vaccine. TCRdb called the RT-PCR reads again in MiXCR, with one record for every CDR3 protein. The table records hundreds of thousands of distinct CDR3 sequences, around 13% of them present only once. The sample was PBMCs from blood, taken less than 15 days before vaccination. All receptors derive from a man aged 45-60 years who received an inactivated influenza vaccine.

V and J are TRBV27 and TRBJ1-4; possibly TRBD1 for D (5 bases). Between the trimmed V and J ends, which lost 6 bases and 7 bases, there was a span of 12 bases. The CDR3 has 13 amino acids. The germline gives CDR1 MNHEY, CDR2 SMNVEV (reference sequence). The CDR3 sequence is CASRVGRGEKLFF. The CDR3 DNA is TGTGCCAGCAGGGTGGGGCGAGGTGAAAAACTGTTTTTT.

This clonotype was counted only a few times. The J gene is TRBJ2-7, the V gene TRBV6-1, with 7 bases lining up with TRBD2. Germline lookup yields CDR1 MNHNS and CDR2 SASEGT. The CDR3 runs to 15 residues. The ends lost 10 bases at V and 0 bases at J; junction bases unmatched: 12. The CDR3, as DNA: TGTGCCACCTCCCCCGGGGGGATAGCCTCCTACGAGCAGTACTTC. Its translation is CATSPGGIASYEQYF.

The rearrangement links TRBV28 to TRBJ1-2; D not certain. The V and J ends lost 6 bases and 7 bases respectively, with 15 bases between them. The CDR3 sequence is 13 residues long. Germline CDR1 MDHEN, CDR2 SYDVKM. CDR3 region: CASREGNYAGYTF. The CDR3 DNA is TGTGCCAGCAGGGAAGGAAACTACGCTGGCTACACCTTC.

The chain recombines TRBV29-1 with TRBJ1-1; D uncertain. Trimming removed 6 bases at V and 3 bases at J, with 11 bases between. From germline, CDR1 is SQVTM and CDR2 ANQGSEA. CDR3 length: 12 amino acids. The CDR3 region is CSVLESYTEAFF. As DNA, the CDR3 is TGCAGCGTCCTCGAGTCTTACACTGAAGCTTTCTTT.

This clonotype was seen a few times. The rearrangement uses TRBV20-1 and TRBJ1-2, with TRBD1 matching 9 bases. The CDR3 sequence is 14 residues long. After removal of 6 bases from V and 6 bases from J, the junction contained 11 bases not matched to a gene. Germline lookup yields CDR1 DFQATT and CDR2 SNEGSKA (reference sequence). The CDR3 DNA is TGCAGTGCCATACACACCGGGACAGGGCATGGCTACACCTTC. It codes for CSAIHTGTGHGYTF.

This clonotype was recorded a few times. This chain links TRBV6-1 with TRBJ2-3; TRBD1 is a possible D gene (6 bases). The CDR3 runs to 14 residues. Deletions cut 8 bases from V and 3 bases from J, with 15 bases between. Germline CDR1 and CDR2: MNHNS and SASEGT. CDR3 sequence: CASGVGASTDTQYF. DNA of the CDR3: TGTGCCAGCGGGGTGGGGGCGAGTACAGATACGCAGTATTTT.

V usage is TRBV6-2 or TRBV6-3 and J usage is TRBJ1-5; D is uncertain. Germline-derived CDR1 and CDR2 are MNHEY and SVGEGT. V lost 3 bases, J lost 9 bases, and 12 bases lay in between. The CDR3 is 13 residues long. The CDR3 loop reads CASSYVSSGPQHF. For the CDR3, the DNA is TGTGCCAGCAGTTATGTCTCTAGTGGGCCCCAGCATTTT.

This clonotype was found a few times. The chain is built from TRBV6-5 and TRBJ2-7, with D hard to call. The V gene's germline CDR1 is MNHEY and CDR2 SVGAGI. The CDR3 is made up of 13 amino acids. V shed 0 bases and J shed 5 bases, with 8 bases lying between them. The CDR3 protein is CASSYSNQNEQYF. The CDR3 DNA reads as TGTGCCAGCAGTTACTCGAATCAGAACGAGCAGTACTTC.

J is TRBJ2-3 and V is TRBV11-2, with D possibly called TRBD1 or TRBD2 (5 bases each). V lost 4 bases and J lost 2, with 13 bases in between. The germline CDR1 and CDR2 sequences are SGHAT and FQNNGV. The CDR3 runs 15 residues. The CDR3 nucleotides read TGTGCCAGCAGCTCCCTCTCGGGGCCCACAGATACGCAGTATTTT. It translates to CASSSLSGPTDTQYF. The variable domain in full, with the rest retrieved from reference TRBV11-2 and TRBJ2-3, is EAGVAQSPRYKIIEKRQSVAFWCNPISGHATLYWYQQILGQGPKLLIQFQNNGVVDDSQLPKDRFSAERLKGVDSTLKIQPAKLEDSAVYLCASSSLSGPTDTQYFGPGTRLTVL.

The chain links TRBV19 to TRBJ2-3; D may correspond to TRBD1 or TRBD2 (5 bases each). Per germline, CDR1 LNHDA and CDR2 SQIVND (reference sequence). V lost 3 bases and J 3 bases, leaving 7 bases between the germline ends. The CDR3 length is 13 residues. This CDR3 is CASSMWGTDTQYF. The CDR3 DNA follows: TGTGCCAGTAGTATGTGGGGGACAGATACGCAGTATTTT.

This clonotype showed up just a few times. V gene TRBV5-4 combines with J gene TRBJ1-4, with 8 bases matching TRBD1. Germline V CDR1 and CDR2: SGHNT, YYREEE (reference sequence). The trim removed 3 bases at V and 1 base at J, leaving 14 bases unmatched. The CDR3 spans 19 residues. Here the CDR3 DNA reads TGTGCCAGCAGCTGGCCAGGACAGGGTGGGATGGGAACTAATGAAAAACTGTTTTTT. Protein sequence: CASSWPGQGGMGTNEKLFF.

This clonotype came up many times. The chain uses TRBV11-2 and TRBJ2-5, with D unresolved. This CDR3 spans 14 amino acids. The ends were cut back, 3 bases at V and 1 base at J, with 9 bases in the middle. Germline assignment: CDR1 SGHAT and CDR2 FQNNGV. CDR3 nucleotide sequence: TGTGCCAGCAGCTTGCCAGGCCGCCAAGAGACCCAGTACTTC. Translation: CASSLPGRQETQYF.

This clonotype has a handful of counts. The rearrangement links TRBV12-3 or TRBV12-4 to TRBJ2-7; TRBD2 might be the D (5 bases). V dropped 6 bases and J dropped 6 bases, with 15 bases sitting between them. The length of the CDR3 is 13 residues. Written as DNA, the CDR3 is TGTGCCAGCAGCCGGGATGTTCCAGGCGAGCAGTACTTC. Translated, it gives CASSRDVPGEQYF.

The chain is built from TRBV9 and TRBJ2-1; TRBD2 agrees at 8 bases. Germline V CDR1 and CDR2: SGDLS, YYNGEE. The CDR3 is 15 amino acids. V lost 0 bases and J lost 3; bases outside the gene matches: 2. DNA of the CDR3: TGTGCCAGCAGCGTAGACAGCGGGGGCTACAATGAGCAGTTCTTC. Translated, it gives CASSVDSGGYNEQFF.

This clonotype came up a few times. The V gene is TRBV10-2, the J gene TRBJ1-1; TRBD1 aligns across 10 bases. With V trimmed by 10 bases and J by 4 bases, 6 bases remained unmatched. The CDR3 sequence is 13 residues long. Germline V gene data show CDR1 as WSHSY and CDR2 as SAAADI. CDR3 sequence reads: CATAGQGSTEAFF. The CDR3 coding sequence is TGCGCCACCGCGGGACAGGGGAGCACTGAAGCTTTCTTT.

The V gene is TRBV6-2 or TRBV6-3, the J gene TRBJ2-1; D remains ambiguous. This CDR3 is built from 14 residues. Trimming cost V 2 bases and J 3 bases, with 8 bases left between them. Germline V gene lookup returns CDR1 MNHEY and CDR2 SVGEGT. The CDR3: CASSYGQFYNEQFF. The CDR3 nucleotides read TGTGCCAGCAGTTACGGCCAGTTCTACAATGAGCAGTTCTTC.

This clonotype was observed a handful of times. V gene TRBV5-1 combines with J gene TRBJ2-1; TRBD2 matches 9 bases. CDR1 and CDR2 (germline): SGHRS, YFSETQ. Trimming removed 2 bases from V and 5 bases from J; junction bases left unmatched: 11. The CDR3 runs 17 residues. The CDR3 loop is CASSLKFRAGGHNEQFF. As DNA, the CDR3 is TGCGCCAGCAGCTTAAAGTTTAGAGCGGGAGGCCACAATGAGCAGTTCTTC.

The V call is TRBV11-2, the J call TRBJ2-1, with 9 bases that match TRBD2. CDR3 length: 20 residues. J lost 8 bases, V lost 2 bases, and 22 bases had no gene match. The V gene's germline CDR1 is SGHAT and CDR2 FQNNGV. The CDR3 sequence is CASSLMMGGLAGGGIYEQFF. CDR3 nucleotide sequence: TGTGCCAGCAGCTTAATGATGGGGGGACTAGCTGGGGGCGGGATCTATGAGCAGTTCTTC.

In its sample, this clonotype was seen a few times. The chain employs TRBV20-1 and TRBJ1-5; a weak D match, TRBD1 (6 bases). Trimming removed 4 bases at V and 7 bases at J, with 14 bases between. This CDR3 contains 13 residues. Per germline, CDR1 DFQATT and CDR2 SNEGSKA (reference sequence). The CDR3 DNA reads TGCAGTGCTAACAGGGACCTTGGACAGCCCCAGCATTTT. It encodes CSANRDLGQPQHF.

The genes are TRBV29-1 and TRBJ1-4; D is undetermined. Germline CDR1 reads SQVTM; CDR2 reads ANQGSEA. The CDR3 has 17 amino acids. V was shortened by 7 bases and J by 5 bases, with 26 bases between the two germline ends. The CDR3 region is CSALWAVNNLGNEKLFF. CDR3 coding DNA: TGCAGCGCACTCTGGGCAGTGAACAATTTAGGAAATGAAAAACTGTTTTTT.

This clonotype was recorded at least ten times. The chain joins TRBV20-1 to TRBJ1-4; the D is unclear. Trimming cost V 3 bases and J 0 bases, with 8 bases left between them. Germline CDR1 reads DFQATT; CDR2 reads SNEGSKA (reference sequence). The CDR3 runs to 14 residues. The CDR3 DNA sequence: TGCAGTGCTAGTTTTGGCCCAACTAATGAAAAACTGTTTTTT. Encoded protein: CSASFGPTNEKLFF.

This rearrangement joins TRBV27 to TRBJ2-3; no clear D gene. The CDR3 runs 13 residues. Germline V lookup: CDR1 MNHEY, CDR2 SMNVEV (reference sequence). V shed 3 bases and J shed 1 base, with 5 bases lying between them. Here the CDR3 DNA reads TGTGCCAGCAGTTTCCTCCGCACAGATACGCAGTATTTT. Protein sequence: CASSFLRTDTQYF.

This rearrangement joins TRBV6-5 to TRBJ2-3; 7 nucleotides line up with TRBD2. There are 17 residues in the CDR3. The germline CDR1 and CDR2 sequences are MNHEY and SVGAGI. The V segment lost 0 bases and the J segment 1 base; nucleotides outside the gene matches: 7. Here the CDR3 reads CASSYSFLAGGTDTQYF. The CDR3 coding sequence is TGTGCCAGCAGTTACTCATTCTTGGCGGGGGGCACAGATACGCAGTATTTT.